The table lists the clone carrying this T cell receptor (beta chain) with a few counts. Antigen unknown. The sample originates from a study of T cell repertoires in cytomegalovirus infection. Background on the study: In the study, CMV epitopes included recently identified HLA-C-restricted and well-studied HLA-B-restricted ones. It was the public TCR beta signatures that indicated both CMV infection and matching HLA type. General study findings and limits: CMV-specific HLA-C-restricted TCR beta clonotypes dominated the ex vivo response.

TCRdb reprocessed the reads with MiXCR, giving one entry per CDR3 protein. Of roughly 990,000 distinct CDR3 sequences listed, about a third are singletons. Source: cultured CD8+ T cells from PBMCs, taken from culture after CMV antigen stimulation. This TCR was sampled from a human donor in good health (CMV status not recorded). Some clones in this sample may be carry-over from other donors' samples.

DNA for the CDR3: TGCAGTGCTAGTGGGCAGGGTGAAGGCTACACCTTC. This translates into CSASGQGEGYTF. The chain links TRBV20-1 to TRBJ1-2; weak D call: TRBD1 (5 bases). The CDR3 has 12 residues. Germline loops: CDR1 DFQATT, CDR2 SNEGSKA (reference sequence). The V and J ends lost 3 bases and 8 bases respectively, with 13 bases between them.